This T cell receptor (beta chain) was captured in a study of response to subunit inactivated influenza vaccine. A single record per CDR3 protein comes from TCRdb applying MiXCR to the RT-PCR reads. The table lists hundreds of thousands of distinct CDR3 sequences, about 10% of them singletons, with roughly 10% in the top ten. The CDR3 consists of 19 residues. Germline CDR1 is MDHEN and CDR2 is SYDVKM. V lost 5 bases and J lost 5; bases outside the gene matches: 16. The source of this sequence is a man aged 45-60 years who received an inactivated influenza vaccine. The J gene is TRBJ2-1, the V gene TRBV28, with 12 bases that match TRBD2. This specimen was PBMCs from blood, taken on the day of vaccination. CDR3 DNA: TGTGCCAGCAGTCCCCTGGGGGGGCCCAGACTAGCGGGAGACAATGAGCAGTTCTTC. It encodes CASSPLGGPRLAGDNEQFF.